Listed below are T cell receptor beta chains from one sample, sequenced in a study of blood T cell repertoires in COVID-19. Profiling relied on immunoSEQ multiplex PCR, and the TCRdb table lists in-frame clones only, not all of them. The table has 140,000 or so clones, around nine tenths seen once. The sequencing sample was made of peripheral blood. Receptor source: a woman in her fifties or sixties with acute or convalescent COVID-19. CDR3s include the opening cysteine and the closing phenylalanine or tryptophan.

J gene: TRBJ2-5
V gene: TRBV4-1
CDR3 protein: CASSQDIGRIQETQYF

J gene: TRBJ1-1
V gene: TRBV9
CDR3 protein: CASSTQMNTEAFF

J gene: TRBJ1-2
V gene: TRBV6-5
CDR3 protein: CASSSSRGGLHGYTF

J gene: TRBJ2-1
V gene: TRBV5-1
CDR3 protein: CASSLGQGVLYNEQFF

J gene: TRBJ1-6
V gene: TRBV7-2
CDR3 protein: CASRRSNSPLHF

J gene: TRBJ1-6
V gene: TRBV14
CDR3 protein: CASSPRGVNSPLHF

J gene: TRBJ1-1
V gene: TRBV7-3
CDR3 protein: CASRSDWEANTEAFF

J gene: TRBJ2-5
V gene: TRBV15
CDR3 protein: CATSGKGLAGGGVETQYF

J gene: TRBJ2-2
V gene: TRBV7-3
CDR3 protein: CASSLTGQGGYTGELFF

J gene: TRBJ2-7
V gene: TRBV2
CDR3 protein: CASTGGSGRAVDEQYF

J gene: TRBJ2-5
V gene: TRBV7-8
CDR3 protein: CASSLNRGRETQYF

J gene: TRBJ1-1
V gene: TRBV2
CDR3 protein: CASNPGQSNTEAFF

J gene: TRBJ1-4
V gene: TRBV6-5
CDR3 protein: CATRQVLTSNEKLFF

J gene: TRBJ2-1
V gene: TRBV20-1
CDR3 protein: CSASPRTSEDEQFF

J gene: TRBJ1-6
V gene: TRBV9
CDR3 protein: CASSVAGGLSSPLHF

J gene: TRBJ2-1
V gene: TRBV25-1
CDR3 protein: CASSLPPAGGFNEQFF

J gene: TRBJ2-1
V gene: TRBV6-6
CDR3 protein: CASPGASYNEQFF

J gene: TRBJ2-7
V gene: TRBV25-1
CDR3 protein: CASSDLGSGTISYEQYF

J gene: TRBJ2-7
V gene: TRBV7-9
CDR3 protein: CASSLTTGIGDEQYF

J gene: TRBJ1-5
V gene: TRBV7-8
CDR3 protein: CASSLDRFGNQPQHF

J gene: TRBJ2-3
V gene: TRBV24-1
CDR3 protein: CATSDSRTGTGLTDTQYF

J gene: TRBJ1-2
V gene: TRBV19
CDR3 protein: CASSIVLIGNYGYTF

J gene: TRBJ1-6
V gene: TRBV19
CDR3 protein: CASSDRVLSPLHF

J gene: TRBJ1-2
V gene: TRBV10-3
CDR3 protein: CAISPGQGNYGYTF

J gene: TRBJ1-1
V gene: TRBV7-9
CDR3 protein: CASSLAWTGENTEAFF

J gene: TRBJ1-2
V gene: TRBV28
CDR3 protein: CASSFSPGQLSGYTF

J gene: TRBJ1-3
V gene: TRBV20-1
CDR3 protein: CSASSVSSGNTIYF

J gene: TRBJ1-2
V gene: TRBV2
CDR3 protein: CASSETNRGGYTF

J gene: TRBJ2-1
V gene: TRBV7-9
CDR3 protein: CASSLAAGGVRFF

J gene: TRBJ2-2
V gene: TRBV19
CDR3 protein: CASSIQGNTGELFF

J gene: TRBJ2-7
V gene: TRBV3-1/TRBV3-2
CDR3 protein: CASSQLGLAGGPREQYF

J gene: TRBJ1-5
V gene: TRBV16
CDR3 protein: CASSPGRTGSQPQHF

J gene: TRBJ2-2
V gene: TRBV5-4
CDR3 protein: CASSLEGWGLSTGELFF

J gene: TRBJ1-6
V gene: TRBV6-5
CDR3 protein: CASSYSTGGSSPLHF

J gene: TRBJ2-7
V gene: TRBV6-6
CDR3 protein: CASSSTSGSYEQYF

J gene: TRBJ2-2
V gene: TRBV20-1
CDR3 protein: CSASLAGPRELFF

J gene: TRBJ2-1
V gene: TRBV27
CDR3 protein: CASSSSLYNEQFF

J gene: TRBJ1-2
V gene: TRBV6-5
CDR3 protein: CASSPGNYGYTF

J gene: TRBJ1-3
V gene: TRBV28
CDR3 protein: CASSFPGLAGNTIYF

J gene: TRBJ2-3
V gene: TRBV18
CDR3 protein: CATCFSGSGTDTQYF